This TCR beta chain derives from a study of T cells in Graves' hyperthyroidism and ophthalmopathy. The investigators amplified TCR beta CDR3 regions from RNA transcripts. In the first-round RT-PCR of the TCR CDR3, the HTBI primer set was used. Via MiXCR, TCRdb re-called the multiplex PCR reads, giving one row per CDR3 protein. This sample has about 410,000 distinct CDR3 sequences, with roughly 15% found just once. CDR1 ENHRY and CDR2 SYGVKD come from the germline V gene. Trimming cost V 4 bases and J 7 bases, with 14 bases left between them. This CDR3 contains 15 residues. Material for sequencing was blood. This chain links TRBV10-3 with TRBJ1-6; D not resolved. The receptor was isolated from a woman in her thirties with Graves' ophthalmopathy. The CDR3 loop is CAISGRYGQNSPLHF. CDR3 nucleotide sequence: TGTGCCATCAGTGGGAGATACGGTCAGAATTCACCCCTCCACTTT.